The present T cell receptor beta chain was sequenced within a study of cytomegalovirus exposure and HLA in healthy donors. In germline, CDR1 is MNHNY, CDR2 SVGAGI (reference sequence). V lost 5 bases, J lost 5 bases, and 6 bases stayed unmatched. This CDR3 has 14 amino acids. Concerning this clone itself: Its antigen is undetermined.

Use of 60 Vbeta and 13 Jbeta primers characterized the PCR. The data were produced by immunoSEQ multiplex PCR, yet TCRdb's version contains in-frame clones alone and is incomplete. Altogether around 300,000 clones are present, 80% to 90% being singletons, with the ten largest covering about 2%. Findings and limits, study-wide: Rates of TCR association differed by HLA locus in a later analysis, with DRB1 highest and HLA-C lowest. A few CMV-associated chains proved CMV antigen-specific in vitro. An assumption of roughly uniform sequencing depth across donors underlay the presence/absence analyses.

The TCR was taken from a woman aged 40 to 50 in good health and CMV-seropositive. The gene calls are TRBV6-6 and TRBJ1-1; 9 bases fit TRBD1. Source material: PBMCs. In DNA, the CDR3 is TGTGCCAGCAGTCCGACAGGGGGGAATACTGAAGCTTTCTTT. This gives the protein CASSPTGGNTEAFF.